A selection of T cell receptor beta chains follows, all from one sample in a study of CD4 T cell repertoires in COVID-19. Measured with immunoSEQ multiplex PCR; TCRdb has only the in-frame clones, and not every one. The sample carries about 75,000 clones, about four fifths recorded once. The source was CD4+ T cells from peripheral blood, collected after recovery from COVID-19. Every receptor here comes from a human donor who had COVID-19. CDR3s include the opening cysteine and the closing phenylalanine or tryptophan. Each record gives: clone size, V gene, D gene, CDR3 length, J gene, CDR3 protein, CDR3 DNA. D genes are given only for firm matches. Rows may omit the clone size; those that give it use once, few, many or a size class.

.,TRBV28,.,17,TRBJ1-6,CASRRAGTKIGDSPLHF,TGTGCCAGCAGGAGAGCCGGGACAAAAATCGGGGATTCACCCCTCCACTTT
once,TRBV12-3/TRBV12-4,.,11,TRBJ2-3,CASSFIDTQYF,TGTGCCAGCAGTTTTATAGATACGCAGTATTTT
.,TRBV11-1,.,12,TRBJ2-1,CASSLTGPRQFF,TGTGCCAGCAGCTTAACAGGCCCCAGGCAGTTCTTC
.,TRBV11-2,.,15,TRBJ2-7,CASSYSLGGSYEQYF,TGTGCCAGCAGCTATTCCTTGGGGGGAAGCTACGAGCAGTACTTC
.,TRBV5-6,TRBD2,15,TRBJ2-1,CASSLFLAGSNEQFF,TGTGCCAGCAGCTTGTTCCTAGCGGGAAGTAATGAGCAGTTCTTC
.,TRBV19,.,12,TRBJ1-1,CASSMGVAGAFF,TGTGCCAGTAGTATGGGAGTGGCTGGAGCTTTCTTT
.,TRBV3-1/TRBV3-2,.,14,TRBJ2-3,CASSQVRRTDTQYF,TGTGCCAGCAGCCAAGTCCGCCGCACAGATACGCAGTATTTT
.,TRBV5-1,TRBD1,17,TRBJ2-2,CASSSTPGTGNTGELFF,TGCGCCAGCAGCTCGACACCCGGGACAGGGAACACCGGGGAGCTGTTTTTT
.,TRBV7-8,.,14,TRBJ2-5,CASSPAWGYETQYF,TGTGCCAGCAGCCCCGCGTGGGGCTATGAGACCCAGTACTTC
.,TRBV18,.,12,TRBJ1-2,CASSPKDRGYTF,TGTGCCAGCTCACCTAAAGACCGGGGCTACACCTTC
.,TRBV28,.,16,TRBJ1-3,CASSQTHSNSGNTIYF,TGTGCCAGCAGCCAGACCCACAGTAACTCTGGAAACACCATATATTTT
.,TRBV7-2,TRBD2,15,TRBJ2-1,CASSRQTSGANEQFF,TGTGCCAGCAGCCGGCAGACTAGCGGGGCCAATGAGCAGTTCTTC
.,TRBV14,TRBD1,17,TRBJ2-7,CASSQKVGGQGLYEQYF,TGTGCCAGCAGCCAAAAAGTGGGGGGACAGGGTCTCTACGAGCAGTACTTC
.,TRBV19,.,15,TRBJ1-4,CASSITSWGDEKLFF,TGTGCCAGTAGTATCACCTCATGGGGGGATGAAAAACTGTTTTTT
.,TRBV4-2,.,17,TRBJ2-1,CASSQDMRRASYNEQFF,TGTGCCAGCAGCCAAGATATGAGACGGGCCTCCTACAATGAGCAGTTCTTC
.,TRBV7-8,.,15,TRBJ1-4,CASTTRWGGNEKLFF,TGTGCCAGCACAACCCGATGGGGGGGCAATGAAAAACTGTTTTTT
.,TRBV5-5,TRBD2,16,TRBJ2-3,CASSPIAGAGVDTQYF,TGTGCCAGCAGCCCAATAGCGGGAGCGGGCGTAGATACGCAGTATTTT
.,TRBV4-1,.,17,TRBJ2-4,CASSQDLGDESKNIQYF,TGCGCCAGCAGCCAAGATCTAGGGGATGAGTCCAAAAACATTCAGTACTTC
.,TRBV27,.,15,TRBJ2-5,CASRAGLAQSETQYF,TGTGCCAGCAGGGCAGGGTTAGCCCAAAGTGAGACCCAGTACTTC
.,TRBV6-6,.,15,TRBJ2-3,CATTRGYLTTDTQYF,TGTGCCACCACGCGGGGCTATCTGACCACAGATACGCAGTATTTT
.,TRBV5-1,.,14,TRBJ1-1,CASSDSLGNTEAFF,TGCGCCAGCAGCGACAGCCTAGGGAACACTGAAGCTTTCTTT
.,TRBV4-2,.,17,TRBJ2-1,CASSQDQVGVSYNEQFF,TGTGCCAGCAGCCAAGATCAGGTGGGGGTATCCTACAATGAGCAGTTCTTC
few,TRBV5-1,.,14,TRBJ2-4,CASCRGGAKNIQYF,TGCGCCAGCTGCCGAGGGGGGGCCAAAAACATTCAGTACTTC
.,TRBV19,TRBD1,17,TRBJ1-5,CASSSPTWTGGNQPQHF,TGTGCCAGTAGTAGCCCCACCTGGACAGGGGGCAATCAGCCCCAGCATTTT
.,TRBV7-5,.,17,TRBJ2-7,CARSLINWKRCSYEQYF,TGTGCCAGAAGCTTAATAAATTGGAAGCGGTGTTCCTACGAGCAGTACTTC
.,TRBV7-2,.,14,TRBJ2-3,CASSQGRSTDTQYF,TGTGCCAGCAGCCAGGGCCGGAGCACAGATACGCAGTATTTT
.,TRBV24-1,.,14,TRBJ1-4,CATSDSFGGRKLFF,TGTGCCACCAGTGATTCCTTCGGGGGTCGGAAACTGTTTTTT
once,TRBV18,.,16,TRBJ2-1,CASSLTRGQSYNEQFF,TGTGCCAGCTCACTCACCCGGGGGCAATCCTACAATGAGCAGTTCTTC
once,TRBV28,TRBD2,18,TRBJ2-7,CASSRPRMEGREDYEQYF,TGTGCCAGCAGTCGCCCCCGTATGGAGGGCCGGGAGGACTACGAGCAGTACTTC
.,TRBV10-3,.,15,TRBJ2-2,CATQGVAGSTGELFF,TGTGCCACCCAGGGGGTAGCGGGTAGCACCGGGGAGCTGTTTTTT
.,TRBV7-2,.,12,TRBJ2-7,CASSLAASEQYF,TGTGCCAGCAGCTTAGCCGCTTCAGAGCAGTACTTC
.,TRBV5-1,TRBD1,17,TRBJ1-1,CASSPGVDRPKPAEAFF,TGCGCCAGCAGCCCCGGGGTGGACAGGCCAAAGCCCGCTGAAGCTTTCTTT
few,TRBV19,.,14,TRBJ1-5,CASSISAGDQPQHF,TGTGCCAGTAGTATATCGGCAGGGGATCAGCCCCAGCATTTT
.,TRBV3-1/TRBV3-2,.,16,TRBJ2-3,CASSQLRGSGTDTQYF,TGTGCCAGCAGCCAACTCCGGGGAAGCGGCACAGATACGCAGTATTTT
.,TRBV19,.,15,TRBJ1-5,CASSILANSNQPQHF,TGTGCCAGTAGTATATTGGCAAATAGCAATCAGCCCCAGCATTTT